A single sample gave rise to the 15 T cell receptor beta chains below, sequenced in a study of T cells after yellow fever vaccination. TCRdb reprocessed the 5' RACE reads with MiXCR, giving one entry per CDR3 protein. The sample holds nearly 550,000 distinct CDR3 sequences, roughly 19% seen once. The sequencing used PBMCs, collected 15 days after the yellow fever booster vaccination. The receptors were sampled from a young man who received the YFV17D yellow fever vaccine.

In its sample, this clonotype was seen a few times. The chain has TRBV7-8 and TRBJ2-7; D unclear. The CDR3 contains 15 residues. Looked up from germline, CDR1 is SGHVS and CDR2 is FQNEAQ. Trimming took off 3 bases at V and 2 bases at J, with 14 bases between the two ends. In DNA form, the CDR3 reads TGTGCCAGCAGCTTGCTCGGACCCGGCCCCTACGAGCAGTACTTC. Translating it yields CASSLLGPGPYEQYF.

The CDR3: CASSLLAADTQYF. The CDR3 DNA is TGTGCCAGCAGCCTACTAGCGGCAGATACGCAGTATTTT. This rearrangement joins TRBV5-6 to TRBJ2-3; TRBD2 aligns across 8 bases. From germline, CDR1 is SGHDT and CDR2 YYEEEE. V shed 4 bases, J shed 4 bases, and the junction held 2 bases outside the gene matches. The CDR3 has 13 amino acids.

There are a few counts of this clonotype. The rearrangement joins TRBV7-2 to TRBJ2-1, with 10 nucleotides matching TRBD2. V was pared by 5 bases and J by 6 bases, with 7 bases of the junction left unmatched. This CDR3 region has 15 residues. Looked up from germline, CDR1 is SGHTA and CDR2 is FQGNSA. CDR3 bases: TGTGCCAGCAGCGCTCTAGCGGGAGTTGTCAATGAGCAGTTCTTC. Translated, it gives CASSALAGVVNEQFF.

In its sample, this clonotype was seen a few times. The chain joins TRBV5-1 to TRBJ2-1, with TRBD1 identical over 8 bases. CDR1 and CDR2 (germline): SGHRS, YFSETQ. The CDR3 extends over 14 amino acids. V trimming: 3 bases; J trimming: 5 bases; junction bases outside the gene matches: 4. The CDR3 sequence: CASSSTGVHNEQFF. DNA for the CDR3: TGCGCCAGCAGCTCGACAGGGGTCCACAATGAGCAGTTCTTC. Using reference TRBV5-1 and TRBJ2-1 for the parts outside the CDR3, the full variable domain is KAGVTQTPRYLIKTRGQQVTLSCSPISGHRSVSWYQQTPGQGLQFLFEYFSETQRNKGNFPGRFSGRQFSNSRSEMNVSTLELGDSALYLCASSSTGVHNEQFFGPGTRLTVL.

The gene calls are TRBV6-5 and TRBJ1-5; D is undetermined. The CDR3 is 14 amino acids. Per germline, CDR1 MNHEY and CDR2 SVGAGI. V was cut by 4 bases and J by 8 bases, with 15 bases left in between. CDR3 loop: CASSSRLSDEPQHF. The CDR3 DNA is TGTGCCAGCAGTTCACGGCTGTCGGATGAGCCCCAGCATTTT.

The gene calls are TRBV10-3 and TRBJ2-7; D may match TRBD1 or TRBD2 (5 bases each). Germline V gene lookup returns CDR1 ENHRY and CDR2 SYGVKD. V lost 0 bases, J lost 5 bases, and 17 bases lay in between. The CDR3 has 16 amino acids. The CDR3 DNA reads TGTGCCATCAGTGAGTCCGAGTGGGACCCAACCCACGAGCAGTACTTC. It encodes CAISESEWDPTHEQYF.

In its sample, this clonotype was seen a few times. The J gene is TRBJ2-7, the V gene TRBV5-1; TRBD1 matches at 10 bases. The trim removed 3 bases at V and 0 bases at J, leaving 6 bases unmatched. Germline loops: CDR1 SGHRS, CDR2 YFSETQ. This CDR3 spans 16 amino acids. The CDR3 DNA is TGCGCCAGCAGCTGGGGACAGGGGCAACTCTCCTACGAGCAGTACTTC. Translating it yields CASSWGQGQLSYEQYF.

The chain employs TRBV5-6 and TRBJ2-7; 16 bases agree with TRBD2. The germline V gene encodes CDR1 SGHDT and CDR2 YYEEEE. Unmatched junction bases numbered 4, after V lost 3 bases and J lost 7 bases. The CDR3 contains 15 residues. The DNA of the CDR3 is TGTGCCAGCAGCTGGGGACTAGCGGGAGGGAGAGAGCAGTACTTC. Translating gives CASSWGLAGGREQYF.

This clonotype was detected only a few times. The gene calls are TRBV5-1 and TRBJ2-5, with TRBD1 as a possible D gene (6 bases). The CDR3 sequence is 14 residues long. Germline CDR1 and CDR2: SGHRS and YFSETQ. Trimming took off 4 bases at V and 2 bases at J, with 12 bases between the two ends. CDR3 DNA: TGCGCCAGCAGCCGGCAAGACAGGCAAGAGACCCAGTACTTC. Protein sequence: CASSRQDRQETQYF.

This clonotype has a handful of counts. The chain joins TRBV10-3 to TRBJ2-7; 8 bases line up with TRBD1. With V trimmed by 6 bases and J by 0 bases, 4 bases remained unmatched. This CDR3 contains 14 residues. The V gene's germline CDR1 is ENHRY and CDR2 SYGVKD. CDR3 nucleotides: TGTGCCATCAGGGGGGACAGGCGCTCCTACGAGCAGTACTTC. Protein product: CAIRGDRRSYEQYF.

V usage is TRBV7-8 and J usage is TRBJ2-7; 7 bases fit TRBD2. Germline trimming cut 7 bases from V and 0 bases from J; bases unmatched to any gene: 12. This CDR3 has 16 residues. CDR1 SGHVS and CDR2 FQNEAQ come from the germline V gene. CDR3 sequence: CASTRGGVAGSYEQYF. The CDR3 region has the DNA TGTGCCAGCACCCGCGGCGGGGTAGCGGGCTCCTACGAGCAGTACTTC.

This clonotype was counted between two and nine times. The CDR3 region is CASSVAGTNTGELFF. For the CDR3, the DNA is TGTGCCAGCAGCGTAGCGGGAACGAACACCGGGGAGCTGTTTTTT. The V gene is TRBV27, the J gene TRBJ2-2, with 8 bases aligning to TRBD2. CDR3 length: 15 residues. Germline V gene data show CDR1 as MNHEY and CDR2 as SMNVEV (reference sequence). J lost 0 bases, V lost 6 bases, and 3 bases had no gene match.

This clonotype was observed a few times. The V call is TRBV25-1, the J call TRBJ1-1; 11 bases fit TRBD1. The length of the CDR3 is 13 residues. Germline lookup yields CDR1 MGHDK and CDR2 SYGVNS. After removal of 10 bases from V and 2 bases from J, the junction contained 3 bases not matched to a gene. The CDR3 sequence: CANRTGGNTEAFF. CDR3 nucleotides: TGTGCCAATAGGACAGGGGGCAACACTGAAGCTTTCTTT.

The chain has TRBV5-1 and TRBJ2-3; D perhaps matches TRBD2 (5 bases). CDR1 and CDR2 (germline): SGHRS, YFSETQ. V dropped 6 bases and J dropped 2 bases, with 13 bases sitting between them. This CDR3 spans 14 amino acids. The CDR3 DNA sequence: TGCGCCAGCAACCGGGATTTACACACAGATACGCAGTATTTT. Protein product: CASNRDLHTDTQYF.

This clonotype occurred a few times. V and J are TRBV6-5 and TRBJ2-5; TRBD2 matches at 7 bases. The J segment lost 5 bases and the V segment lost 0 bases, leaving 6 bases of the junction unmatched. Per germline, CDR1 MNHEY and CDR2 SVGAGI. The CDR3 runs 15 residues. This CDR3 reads CASSYSTSPRETQYF. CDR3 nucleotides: TGTGCCAGCAGTTACTCGACTAGCCCCCGGGAGACCCAGTACTTC.